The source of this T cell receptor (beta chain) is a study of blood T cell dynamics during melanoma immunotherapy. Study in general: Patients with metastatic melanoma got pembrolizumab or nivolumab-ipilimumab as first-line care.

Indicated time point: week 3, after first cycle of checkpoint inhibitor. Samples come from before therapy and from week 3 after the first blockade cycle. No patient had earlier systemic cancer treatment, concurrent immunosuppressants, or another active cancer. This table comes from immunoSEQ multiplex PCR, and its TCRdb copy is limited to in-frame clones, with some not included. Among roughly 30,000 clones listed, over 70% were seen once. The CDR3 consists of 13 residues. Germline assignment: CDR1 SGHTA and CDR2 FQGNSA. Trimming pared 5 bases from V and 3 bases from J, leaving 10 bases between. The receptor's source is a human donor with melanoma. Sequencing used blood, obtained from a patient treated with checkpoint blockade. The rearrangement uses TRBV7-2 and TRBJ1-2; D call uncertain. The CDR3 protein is CASSPSRDYGYTF. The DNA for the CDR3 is TGTGCCAGCAGCCCCTCCCGGGACTATGGCTACACCTTC.